These T cell receptor beta chains were read from a single sample in a study of blood T cell repertoires in COVID-19. TCRdb's table, derived via immunoSEQ multiplex PCR, lists solely in-frame clones and lacks some. The table has some 120,000 clones, around 81% seen once; the top ten hold 3.5% to 4%. What was sequenced was peripheral blood. The receptors come from a woman aged 50 to 60 with acute or convalescent COVID-19. Each CDR3 is given with its conserved first and last residue. A D gene is named only where the DNA matches it firmly. A row's size may be missing; if present it is once, few, many or a size class.

TRBV2	TRBJ1-4	TRBD1	.	CASSATGGKLFF	TGTGCCAGCAGTGCGACAGGGGGAAAACTGTTTTTT
TRBV12-3/TRBV12-4	TRBJ1-6	.	.	CASTRDASPLHF	TGTGCCAGCACCCGAGATGCTTCACCCCTCCACTTT
TRBV6-6	TRBJ2-7	.	.	CASSYGIIEGHEQYF	TGTGCCAGCAGTTACGGTATCATAGAGGGCCACGAGCAGTACTTC
TRBV10-3	TRBJ1-1	.	.	CAISEGAVPEAFF	TGTGCCATCAGTGAAGGGGCCGTACCTGAAGCTTTCTTT
TRBV29-1	TRBJ1-1	.	once	CSVEGPGVNTEAFF	TGCAGCGTTGAAGGTCCAGGCGTGAACACTGAAGCTTTCTTT
TRBV9	TRBJ2-3	TRBD2	few	CASSGPAGGPTDTQYF	TGTGCCAGCAGCGGGCCAGCGGGAGGGCCAACAGATACGCAGTATTTT
TRBV7-6	TRBJ2-1	.	.	CASSLGLTAVSSYNEQFF	TGTGCCAGCAGCTTAGGTTTAACGGCGGTGAGCTCCTACAATGAGCAGTTCTTC
TRBV5-1	TRBJ2-5	TRBD2	.	CASSLHDSGGARGETQYF	TGCGCCAGCAGCTTGCACGATAGCGGGGGGGCCCGAGGGGAGACCCAGTACTTC
TRBV18	TRBJ2-2	TRBD1	.	CASSDYRGSGELFF	TGTGCCAGCTCAGACTACAGGGGTTCCGGGGAGCTGTTTTTT
TRBV3-1/TRBV3-2	TRBJ1-1	TRBD1	once	CASSRGTAGMGGTAEAFF	TGTGCCAGCAGCCGCGGGACAGCAGGGATGGGGGGCACTGCTGAAGCTTTCTTT
TRBV7-6	TRBJ1-1	TRBD1	.	CASSPTHDRVYTEAFF	TGTGCCAGCAGCCCCACTCATGACAGGGTTTACACTGAAGCTTTCTTT
TRBV19	TRBJ1-5	.	.	CASSIDAFGDQRNNQPQHF	TGTGCCAGTAGTATAGATGCTTTCGGAGACCAACGCAACAATCAGCCCCAGCATTTT
TRBV27	TRBJ2-5	TRBD1	.	CASRQGVETQYF	TGTGCCAGCAGGCAGGGGGTTGAGACCCAGTACTTC
TRBV7-6	TRBJ2-2	TRBD2	once	CASSVPSGRAGTGELFF	TGTGCCAGCAGCGTCCCTAGCGGGAGGGCCGGCACCGGGGAGCTGTTTTTT
TRBV27	TRBJ1-4	.	.	CASSSRQTTNEKLFF	TGTGCCAGCAGTTCGCGACAGACAACTAATGAAAAACTGTTTTTT
TRBV5-6	TRBJ1-2	TRBD1	.	CASSLAGTGAHYGYTF	TGTGCCAGCAGCTTGGCGGGGACAGGGGCGCACTATGGCTACACCTTC
TRBV15	TRBJ1-2	.	.	CATSREGGSNLSTF	TGTGCCACCAGCAGAGAAGGAGGTTCCAACCTCTCCACCTTC
TRBV18	TRBJ2-1	.	.	CASSPPGWRYNEQFF	TGTGCCAGCTCACCCCCCGGCTGGCGGTACAATGAGCAGTTCTTC
TRBV18	TRBJ2-6	TRBD1	.	CASSPFFVGQGSGANVLTF	TGTGCCAGCTCACCCTTCTTCGTTGGACAGGGGTCCGGGGCCAACGTCCTGACTTTC
TRBV28	TRBJ1-2	TRBD1	.	CASRPAGGSGYGYTF	TGTGCCAGCAGACCCGCAGGGGGCTCCGGATATGGCTACACCTTC
TRBV19	TRBJ2-7	TRBD2	.	CASSRLGGMRYEQYF	TGTGCCAGTAGCCGGTTGGGGGGGATGAGGTACGAGCAGTACTTC
TRBV5-1	TRBJ1-2	TRBD1	.	CASSSTGTGDGYTF	TGCGCCAGCAGCAGCACCGGGACAGGGGATGGCTACACCTTC
TRBV30	TRBJ2-3	TRBD2	.	CAFSGDPDTQYF	TGTGCCTTTAGCGGGGATCCAGATACGCAGTATTTT
TRBV27	TRBJ2-1	.	.	CASSFRTGFDEQFF	TGTGCCAGCAGTTTCCGTACAGGCTTTGATGAGCAGTTCTTC
TRBV7-9	TRBJ2-2	.	.	CASSLESGTGELFF	TGTGCCAGCAGCTTAGAATCGGGAACCGGGGAGCTGTTTTTT
TRBV5-1	TRBJ2-5	TRBD1	.	CASSLGEQGRQETQYF	TGCGCCAGCAGCTTGGGGGAACAGGGGAGACAAGAGACCCAGTACTTC
TRBV3-1/TRBV3-2	TRBJ1-1	.	few	CASSWRGNTEAFF	TGTGCCAGCAGCTGGAGAGGGAACACTGAAGCTTTCTTT
TRBV5-4	TRBJ1-3	.	once	CASSLDRGLPSGNTIYF	TGTGCCAGCAGCTTGGACCGCGGGCTACCCTCTGGAAACACCATATATTTT
TRBV2	TRBJ2-7	.	.	CASSPQRSSYEQYF	TGTGCCAGCAGCCCACAGCGGAGCTCCTACGAGCAGTACTTC
TRBV5-4	TRBJ2-6	TRBD1	few	CASSLFRDRVFGANVLTF	TGTGCCAGCAGCCTATTCCGGGACAGGGTTTTTGGGGCCAACGTCCTGACTTTC
TRBV2	TRBJ2-7	.	.	CASSEGAPLTYEQYF	TGTGCCAGCAGTGAAGGAGCGCCTCTAACCTACGAGCAGTACTTC
TRBV7-9	TRBJ2-3	TRBD2	.	CASSLGRTSGRARGDTQYF	TGTGCCAGCAGCTTAGGACGGACTAGCGGGAGGGCCAGGGGAGATACGCAGTATTTT
TRBV12-3/TRBV12-4	TRBJ2-3	.	once	CASSLTSGDTQYF	TGTGCCAGCAGTTTGACCTCAGGTGATACGCAGTATTTT
TRBV5-5	TRBJ2-7	TRBD2	.	CAGGRTSGTEQYF	TGTGCCGGCGGTCGGACTAGCGGGACCGAGCAGTACTTC
TRBV4-1	TRBJ1-2	.	.	CASSKAGQPAYGYTF	TGCGCCAGCAGCAAGGCAGGACAGCCGGCCTATGGCTACACCTTC
TRBV2	TRBJ1-1	TRBD1	once	CASKQGENTEAFF	TGTGCCAGCAAACAGGGGGAGAACACTGAAGCTTTCTTT
TRBV19	TRBJ1-3	.	few	CASHRDSNSGNTIYF	TGTGCCAGCCACAGGGATTCCAACTCTGGAAACACCATATATTTT
TRBV6-5	TRBJ1-2	.	.	CASSDRYGYTF	TGTGCCAGCTCCGACAGGTATGGCTACACCTTC
TRBV7-3	TRBJ2-3	TRBD1	.	CASSAGTGRDTQYF	TGTGCCAGCAGCGCTGGGACAGGGCGAGATACGCAGTATTTT
TRBV15	TRBJ1-3	.	.	CATSRREFGNTIYF	TGTGCCACCAGCAGGAGGGAGTTTGGGAACACCATATATTTT
TRBV24-1	TRBJ1-5	.	.	CATFDLTVICQPQHF	TGTGCCACATTTGACTTGACAGTTATATGTCAGCCCCAGCATTTT
TRBV24-1	TRBJ2-3	.	.	CATSEQIAETDTQYF	TGTGCCACCAGTGAGCAAATAGCGGAGACAGATACGCAGTATTTT
TRBV7-9	TRBJ2-3	TRBD2	few	CASSFASGTQYF	TGTGCCAGCAGCTTTGCTAGCGGGACGCAGTATTTT
TRBV5-1	TRBJ2-3	.	.	CASSLGVGGSTDTQYF	TGCGCCAGCAGCTTGGGGGTTGGCGGAAGCACAGATACGCAGTATTTT
TRBV3-1/TRBV3-2	TRBJ1-1	.	.	CASSPRRVNTEAFF	TGTGCCAGCAGCCCCCGGCGGGTAAACACTGAAGCTTTCTTT
TRBV18	TRBJ2-3	.	.	CASQEATYARQYF	TGTGCCAGCCAGGAGGCTACATACGCGAGGCAGTATTTT
TRBV14	TRBJ2-7	.	.	CASSQDRSGPSYEQYF	TGTGCCAGCAGCCAAGATCGCTCAGGTCCGTCCTACGAGCAGTACTTC
TRBV6-1	TRBJ2-5	TRBD2	.	CASSEAYGGLAGGISQETQYF	TGTGCCAGCAGTGAAGCCTACGGGGGACTAGCGGGAGGGATAAGTCAAGAGACCCAGTACTTC
TRBV7-3	TRBJ2-5	TRBD1	once	CASSLSRDRETQYF	TGTGCCAGCAGCCTCTCCCGGGACAGAGAGACCCAGTACTTC
TRBV6-2/TRBV6-3	TRBJ1-3	.	.	CASSLRRQSLSGNTIYF	TGTGCCAGCAGCCTCCGAAGACAGTCCCTCTCTGGAAACACCATATATTTT
TRBV25-1	TRBJ1-3	.	.	CASSEFPQPSGNTIYF	TGTGCCAGCAGTGAATTCCCACAGCCGTCTGGAAACACCATATATTTT
TRBV3-1/TRBV3-2	TRBJ2-3	TRBD2	few	CASSQDAGGPPDTQYF	TGTGCCAGCAGCCAAGATGCGGGGGGGCCGCCAGATACGCAGTATTTT
TRBV14	TRBJ2-1	TRBD1	.	CASSRGDRGLYNEQFF	TGTGCCAGCAGCCGAGGAGACAGGGGGCTTTACAATGAGCAGTTCTTC